The subject of this entry is one T cell receptor beta chain. The data were obtained in a study of blood T cell repertoires in COVID-19. Study-level information: Italy, Spain and the United States were the sources of the convalescent and acute COVID-19 samples.

As handled by the study authors: How many nucleated cells were present was estimated from reference gene primer amplification. Measured with immunoSEQ multiplex PCR; TCRdb has only the in-frame clones, and not every one. V, J and clone size are those of that table, while D and trimming were read from the DNA. The table shows some 320,000 clones, with around 85% occurring only once. The source of this sequence is a human donor in a cohort sampled during active COVID-19. The sequenced sample was peripheral blood.

The CDR3 reads CASSGGFQTGFSYNEQFF. In DNA, the CDR3 is TGTGCCAGCAGTGGGGGTTTTCAGACAGGGTTCTCCTACAATGAGCAGTTCTTC. The chain has TRBV6-1 and TRBJ2-1; 7 bases are a match to TRBD1. Looked up from germline, CDR1 is MNHNS and CDR2 is SASEGT. Losses at the gene ends were 4 bases for V and 0 bases for J; bases not matched to a gene: 12. This CDR3 contains 18 residues.